Presented here are 32 T cell receptor beta chains from one specimen sequenced in a study of early stage breast cancer tumors. The method was immunoSEQ multiplex PCR; TCRdb's version includes in-frame clones alone and lacks a portion of them. The table has approximately 33,000 clones, over 70% seen once. Source material: blood. Receptor source: a person aged 40-50 years with breast cancer.

This clone was detected a few times. V and J are TRBV27 and TRBJ2-1; no clear D gene. This CDR3 region has 13 residues. Trimming took 0 bases from V and 4 from J, leaving 4 bases between them. Germline V gene sequence: CDR1 MNHEY, CDR2 SMNVEV (reference sequence). In nucleotides, the CDR3 is TGTGCCAGCAGTTTATCAGATTACAATGAGCAGTTCTTC. This codes for CASSLSDYNEQFF.

The chain links TRBV29-1 to TRBJ2-5; 7 bases are shared with TRBD2. The V gene end was trimmed by 4 bases and the J gene end by 6 bases; junction bases not matched to a gene: 14. Germline V gives CDR1 SQVTM, CDR2 ANQGSEA. CDR3 length equals 15 residues. The CDR3 sequence: CSVGLARETIKTQYF. CDR3 nucleotide sequence: TGCAGCGTTGGGTTAGCGCGGGAGACCATCAAGACCCAGTACTTC.

This chain connects TRBV27 to TRBJ2-1; 13 nucleotides agree with TRBD2. The CDR3 spans 16 residues. Trimming took 5 bases from V and 8 from J; bases not matched to a gene: 9. Germline CDR1 MNHEY, CDR2 SMNVEV (reference sequence). As DNA, the CDR3 is TGTGCCAGCAGTCGCGCTACTAGCGGGAGGGCGGATGAGCAGTTCTTC. Its protein is CASSRATSGRADEQFF.

The chain carries TRBV9 and TRBJ1-1; D not resolved. Deletions cut 0 bases from V and 1 base from J, with 4 bases between. Germline assignment: CDR1 SGDLS and CDR2 YYNGEE. The CDR3 totals 13 residues. In DNA form, the CDR3 reads TGTGCCAGCAGCGTAGCAGGGAACACTGAAGCTTTCTTT. Translating gives CASSVAGNTEAFF.

The rearrangement links TRBV27 to TRBJ2-3; D is possibly TRBD1 (5 bases). The V and J ends lost 0 bases and 2 bases respectively, with 15 bases between them. CDR1 MNHEY and CDR2 SMNVEV come from the germline V gene (reference sequence). The CDR3 totals 17 residues. The CDR3 loop is CASSLSLGVFTTDTQYF. The CDR3, as DNA: TGTGCCAGCAGTTTATCGTTAGGGGTCTTTACCACAGATACGCAGTATTTT.

This clone has more than one count but fewer than ten. The rearrangement joins TRBV29-1 to TRBJ2-7; TRBD2 matches at 7 bases. Losses at the gene ends were 4 bases for V and 0 bases for J; bases not matched to a gene: 6. Germline CDR1 reads SQVTM; CDR2 reads ANQGSEA. This CDR3 comprises 14 residues. The CDR3 reads CSVGGGISSYEQYF. The DNA of the CDR3 is TGCAGCGTTGGGGGGGGGATCTCCTCCTACGAGCAGTACTTC.

The V gene is TRBV30, the J gene TRBJ2-1; TRBD2 aligns across 12 bases. The V gene end was trimmed by 0 bases and the J gene end by 8 bases; junction bases not matched to a gene: 11. The CDR3 consists of 17 residues. The V gene's germline CDR1 is GTSNPN and CDR2 SVGIG (reference sequence). The CDR3 nucleotides read TGTGCCTGGAGTGTGGGGCTAGCGGGAGGGCCGGTCGATGAGCAGTTCTTC. Residues: CAWSVGLAGGPVDEQFF.

V usage is TRBV18 and J usage is TRBJ1-1; D unclear. From germline, CDR1 is KGHSH and CDR2 LQKENI. Between the trimmed V and J ends, which lost 2 bases and 1 base, there was a span of 11 bases. The CDR3 is 15 amino acids. The CDR3 loop is CASSPVVAENTEAFF. The CDR3 DNA follows: TGTGCCAGCTCACCAGTAGTAGCGGAGAACACTGAAGCTTTCTTT. The full variable domain, its missing parts supplied by reference TRBV18 and TRBJ1-1, is NAGVMQNPRHLVRRRGQEARLRCSPMKGHSHVYWYRQLPEEGLKFMVYLQKENIIDESGMPKERFSAEFPKEGPSILRIQQVVRGDSAAYFCASSPVVAENTEAFFGQGTRLTVV.

V usage is TRBV5-1 and J usage is TRBJ2-3, with D perhaps matching TRBD1 (7 bases). In germline, CDR1 is SGHRS, CDR2 YFSETQ. The CDR3 runs to 15 residues. V was cut by 2 bases and J by 0 bases, with 10 bases left in between. This chain's CDR3 is CASSFRGDSTDTQYF. Written as DNA, the CDR3 is TGCGCCAGCAGCTTCAGGGGGGACAGCACAGATACGCAGTATTTT.

The chain employs TRBV10-3 and TRBJ2-5; 7 bases line up with TRBD2. There are 15 residues in the CDR3. CDR1 and CDR2 (germline): ENHRY, SYGVKD. The J segment lost 5 bases and the V segment lost 2 bases, leaving 8 bases of the junction unmatched. The CDR3 DNA reads as TGTGCCATCAGTGAGCGGCAGGGAGGGACGGAGACCCAGTACTTC. Protein: CAISERQGGTETQYF.

The chain has TRBV27 and TRBJ1-1, with TRBD1 matching over 7 bases. CDR3 length: 13 residues. Unmatched junction bases numbered 5, after V lost 5 bases and J lost 5 bases. Germline lookup yields CDR1 MNHEY and CDR2 SMNVEV (reference sequence). Written as DNA, the CDR3 is TGTGCCAGCAGTCGGCAGGGGGGGACTGAAGCTTTCTTT. This encodes CASSRQGGTEAFF.

This chain connects TRBV6-1 to TRBJ2-1; TRBD2 aligns across 12 bases. V lost 7 bases and J lost 4; bases outside the gene matches: 5. CDR1 MNHNS and CDR2 SASEGT come from the germline V gene. The CDR3 contains 15 residues. The CDR3 DNA reads as TGTGCCAGCACCAATGGACTAGCGGGGTACAATGAGCAGTTCTTC. The encoded protein is CASTNGLAGYNEQFF.

In DNA, the CDR3 is TGTGCCAGCAGCTCCAAAGCGGAGCCTCCCTACGAGCAGTACTTC. Amino acids: CASSSKAEPPYEQYF. This chain connects TRBV5-4 to TRBJ2-7, with D possibly being TRBD2 (5 bases). Germline values: CDR1 SGHNT, CDR2 YYREEE (reference sequence). This CDR3 comprises 15 residues. The V and J ends lost 3 bases and 2 bases respectively, with 15 bases between them.

The chain recombines TRBV7-9 with TRBJ1-4; D remains ambiguous. Trimming took off 6 bases at V and 5 bases at J, with 13 bases between the two ends. This CDR3 contains 14 residues. Germline V gene sequence: CDR1 SEHNR, CDR2 FQNEAQ (reference sequence). The chain's CDR3 is CASRAGGLNEKLFF. CDR3 bases: TGTGCCAGCAGAGCGGGCGGTTTAAATGAAAAACTGTTTTTT.

This clone was recorded only once. The rearrangement uses TRBV7-9 and TRBJ2-1; D could derive from TRBD1 or TRBD2 (5 bases each). V lost 4 bases and J 5 bases, leaving 15 bases between the germline ends. The CDR3 contains 15 residues. CDR1 is SEHNR, CDR2 FQNEAQ, per germline (reference sequence). CDR3 loop: CASSSPGRADNEQFF. CDR3 sequence (DNA): TGTGCCAGCAGCTCCCCGGGGCGGGCTGACAATGAGCAGTTCTTC.

This clone counts as medium-sized. This rearrangement joins TRBV5-4 to TRBJ2-7; TRBD2 is a possible D gene (7 bases). The CDR3 sequence is 16 residues long. V lost 0 bases to trimming and J lost 7 bases, with 20 bases between them. Germline lookup yields CDR1 SGHNT and CDR2 YYREEE (reference sequence). This chain's CDR3 is CASSLGPTRGAGEQYF. CDR3 nucleotides: TGTGCCAGCAGCTTGGGGCCTACCCGGGGGGCTGGGGAGCAGTACTTC.

The J gene is TRBJ2-3, the V gene TRBV5-5, with 10 bases that match TRBD2. Losses at the gene ends were 4 bases for V and 6 bases for J; bases not matched to a gene: 8. Germline values: CDR1 SGHKS, CDR2 YYEKEE (reference sequence). This CDR3 is 15 amino acids long. CDR3 region: CASSGGTSVVDTQYF. The CDR3 nucleotides read TGTGCCAGCAGCGGAGGGACTAGCGTGGTGGATACGCAGTATTTT.

This clone was counted a few times. The J gene is TRBJ2-1, the V gene TRBV4-2; no clear D gene. V lost 3 bases and J 8 bases, leaving 14 bases between the germline ends. The CDR3 contains 14 residues. Germline V gene sequence: CDR1 LGHNA, CDR2 YNFKEQ. CDR3 nucleotide sequence: TGTGCCAGCAGCCATCATTTAGAGGCGTATGAGCAGTTCTTC. This encodes CASSHHLEAYEQFF.

The V and J genes are TRBV19 and TRBJ1-2, with TRBD1 matching 7 bases. This CDR3 has 16 amino acids. V lost 3 bases to trimming and J lost 3 bases; unmatched junction nucleotides: 10. Germline CDR1 reads LNHDA; CDR2 reads SQIVND (reference sequence). The CDR3 nucleotides read TGTGCCAGTAGTATCCTCTTGACAGGGAAGGACTATGGCTACACCTTC. Amino acids: CASSILLTGKDYGYTF.

This chain connects TRBV10-3 to TRBJ1-1; possible D gene TRBD1, 5 bases. Per germline, CDR1 ENHRY and CDR2 SYGVKD. Between the trimmed V and J ends, which lost 4 bases and 0 bases, there was a span of 12 bases. This CDR3 spans 15 amino acids. The CDR3 nucleotides read TGTGCCATCAGTGTCCTCGGAGGGGTGAACACTGAAGCTTTCTTT. Encoded protein: CAISVLGGVNTEAFF.

This clone has just one count. The chain couples TRBV2 to TRBJ1-1; D is unclear. The CDR3 runs 13 residues. Germline V CDR1 and CDR2: SNHLY, FYNNEI. V lost 5 bases to trimming and J lost 3 bases, with 10 bases between them. The CDR3 region has the DNA TGTGCCAGCAGTCTCACTGACTACACTGAAGCTTTCTTT. This translates into CASSLTDYTEAFF.

DNA for the CDR3: TGTGCCAGCGCCGGACAGGGGGTAGGGGATGAGCAGTTCTTC. This gives the protein CASAGQGVGDEQFF. The chain uses TRBV2 and TRBJ2-1; 10 bases are shared with TRBD1. There are 14 residues in the CDR3. Trimming took 8 bases from V and 8 from J; bases not matched to a gene: 9. Germline assignment: CDR1 SNHLY and CDR2 FYNNEI.

This chain links TRBV4-1 with TRBJ2-1; TRBD2 might be the D (5 bases). Germline V CDR1 and CDR2: MGHRA, YSYEKL. With 4 bases removed from V and 5 bases from J, the gap between germline ends came to 15 bases. The CDR3 length is 15 residues. The CDR3 coding sequence is TGCGCCAGCAGCCCCATAGCTTTCGGGGACAATGAGCAGTTCTTC. This gives the protein CASSPIAFGDNEQFF.

This clone was picked up one time. V and J are TRBV7-2 and TRBJ1-5; possible D gene TRBD1, 6 bases. V was clipped by 2 bases and J by 1 base, with 9 bases between them. The germline V gene has CDR1 SGHTA and CDR2 FQGNSA. This CDR3 is 15 amino acids long. CDR3 bases: TGTGCCAGCAGCTTAACCGGGGGCAGCAATCAGCCCCAGCATTTT. As protein: CASSLTGGSNQPQHF.

This clone is a singleton in its sample. A read error may produce the germline difference seen at one junction end. This rearrangement joins TRBV7-8 to TRBJ1-2; 10 bases agree with TRBD1. The CDR3 consists of 17 residues. The germline gives CDR1 SGHVS, CDR2 FQNEAQ. As DNA, the CDR3 is TGTGCCAGCAGTTTAGCGGTCGGACAGGGGGAAAACTATGGCTACACCTTC. This sequence encodes CASSLAVGQGENYGYTF.

This clone was seen a single time. J is TRBJ2-5 and V is TRBV5-4; TRBD2 aligns across 14 bases. Per the germline V gene, CDR1 is SGHNT and CDR2 is YYREEE (reference sequence). V shed 3 bases and J 2 bases; nucleotides not matched to a gene: 6. This CDR3 is built from 17 residues. CDR3: CASSSGTSGGLQETQYF. Here the CDR3 DNA reads TGTGCCAGCAGCTCCGGGACTAGCGGGGGATTACAAGAGACCCAGTACTTC.

As to this clone: Its ends do not fully match the called genes, so a read error is possible. The rearrangement uses TRBV7-2 and TRBJ2-1; D may be TRBD1 (6 bases). Germline CDR1 and CDR2: SGHTA and FQGNSA. This CDR3 region has 12 residues. CDR3 sequence (DNA): TGTGCCAGCAGCTCGGACAGCGGCAAACTGCTCTTC. Translation gives CASSSDSGKLLF.

The CDR3 loop reads CASSYSRGQGHEQYF. In DNA, the CDR3 is TGTGCCAGCAGTTACTCCCGTGGACAGGGTCACGAGCAGTACTTC. The V gene is TRBV6-5, the J gene TRBJ2-7; TRBD1 matches at 8 bases. Germline V lookup: CDR1 MNHEY, CDR2 SVGAGI. The CDR3 is 15 residues long. Trimming at V came to 0 bases and at J to 5 bases, leaving 6 bases not matched to a gene.

The CDR3, as DNA: TGTGCCAGCAGCAACCAGGGATTGAACACTGAAGCTTTCTTT. Protein sequence: CASSNQGLNTEAFF. The rearrangement joins TRBV7-9 to TRBJ1-1, with D perhaps matching TRBD1 (5 bases). The CDR3 length is 14 residues. Deletions cut 5 bases from V and 0 bases from J, with 10 bases between. CDR1 SEHNR and CDR2 FQNEAQ come from the germline V gene (reference sequence).

The chain has TRBV10-3 and TRBJ2-7; D is undetermined. The V gene's germline CDR1 is ENHRY and CDR2 SYGVKD. The CDR3 loop spans 14 amino acids. Between the trimmed V and J ends, which lost 2 bases and 4 bases, there was a span of 12 bases. The CDR3 region is CAISEPDIGYEQYF. The CDR3 region has the DNA TGTGCCATCAGTGAGCCCGACATCGGATACGAGCAGTACTTC.

This chain joins TRBV5-1 and TRBJ2-5, with D possibly being TRBD1 or TRBD2 (5 bases each). Looked up from germline, CDR1 is SGHRS and CDR2 is YFSETQ. The CDR3 contains 15 residues. V lost 7 bases and J 5 bases, leaving 21 bases between the germline ends. The DNA of the CDR3 is TGCGCCAGCGCTGAACCCCGGGGCCCTCGGGAGACCCAGTACTTC. It yields the protein CASAEPRGPRETQYF. The variable domain in full, with the rest retrieved from reference TRBV5-1 and TRBJ2-5, is KAGVTQTPRYLIKTRGQQVTLSCSPISGHRSVSWYQQTPGQGLQFLFEYFSETQRNKGNFPGRFSGRQFSNSRSEMNVSTLELGDSALYLCASAEPRGPRETQYFGPGTRLLVL.

This rearrangement joins TRBV28 to TRBJ1-5; D not certain. Germline lookup yields CDR1 MDHEN and CDR2 SYDVKM. V lost 2 bases to trimming and J lost 3 bases, with 8 bases between them. This CDR3 has 14 amino acids. The CDR3 DNA reads as TGTGCCAGCAGTTTAGGAGGGAACAATCAGCCCCAGCATTTT. Amino acids: CASSLGGNNQPQHF.